Listed below are T cell receptor beta chains from one sample, sequenced in a study of spatial heterogeneity in lung cancer. TCRdb used MiXCR to reprocess the 5' RACE reads, holding one entry per CDR3 protein. The sample consists of approximately 39,000 distinct CDR3 sequences, approximately 6.8% of them appearing once. This sample comprised PBMCs, obtained at surgery. These receptors were obtained from a female donor with early-stage non-small cell lung cancer. Both conserved end residues are part of each CDR3. D genes are given only for firm matches. Rows may omit the clone size; those that give it use once, few, many or a size class.

TRBD2,TRBJ2-5,TRBV7-9,many,CASTRGLAVQETQYF,TGTGCCAGCACCCGCGGACTAGCGGTCCAAGAGACCCAGTACTTC
TRBD2,TRBJ2-5,TRBV6-1,-,CASSERGLALETQYF,TGTGCCAGCAGTGAAAGGGGACTAGCGTTGGAGACCCAGTACTTC
TRBD2,TRBJ2-3,TRBV10-2,-,CASSEPLASGSADTQYF,TGCGCCAGCAGTGAGCCGCTGGCTAGCGGGAGCGCAGATACGCAGTATTTT
-,TRBJ1-3,TRBV5-1,many,CASRPGVGNTIYF,TGCGCCAGCCGCCCAGGGGTTGGAAACACCATATATTTT
-,TRBJ1-1,TRBV3-1,many,CASSQVLMGNMNTEAFF,TGTGCCAGCAGCCAAGTTTTAATGGGAAACATGAACACTGAAGCTTTCTTT
-,TRBJ2-1,TRBV7-2,few,CASSLEWGEQFF,TGTGCCAGCAGCTTAGAGTGGGGTGAGCAGTTCTTC
TRBD1,TRBJ1-4,TRBV5-1,many,CASSLGTGGEKLFF,TGCGCCAGCAGCTTGGGGACAGGGGGTGAAAAACTGTTTTTT
TRBD2,TRBJ2-7,TRBV7-2,many,CASSLVSGGTYEQYF,TGTGCCAGCAGCTTAGTTAGCGGGGGAACCTACGAGCAGTACTTC
TRBD2,TRBJ2-1,TRBV4-2,-,CASSQQTLSGGTEQFF,TGTGCCAGCAGCCAACAAACCTTAAGCGGGGGGACTGAGCAGTTCTTC
-,TRBJ2-7,TRBV18,many,CASSPAEIPLGQYF,TGTGCCAGCTCACCGGCGGAAATACCGCTGGGGCAGTACTTC
TRBD1,TRBJ1-5,TRBV24-1,few,CATSDPRQGGQPQHF,TGTGCCACCAGTGATCCAAGACAGGGGGGACAGCCCCAGCATTTT
-,TRBJ2-3,TRBV18,few,CASSPRWGSNTDTQYF,TGTGCCAGCTCACCCCGTTGGGGGTCTAACACAGATACGCAGTATTTT
TRBD1,TRBJ1-1,TRBV11-2,many,CASSFNSGQGTEAFF,TGTGCCAGCAGCTTTAACAGTGGACAGGGCACTGAAGCTTTCTTT
-,TRBJ2-7,TRBV6-1,many,CASSEDRDGAYEQYF,TGTGCCAGCAGTGAGGACCGGGACGGAGCCTACGAGCAGTACTTC
TRBD1,TRBJ2-1,TRBV30,-,CAWTIGQGYEQFF,TGTGCCTGGACAATCGGACAGGGGTATGAGCAGTTCTTC
-,TRBJ1-5,TRBV12-3/TRBV12-4,few,CASSLSHGNQPQHF,TGTGCCAGCAGTTTAAGTCACGGCAATCAGCCCCAGCATTTT
TRBD2,TRBJ2-3,TRBV28,many,CASTSSGRSSTDTQYF,TGTGCCAGCACCAGTAGCGGGAGGTCTAGCACAGATACGCAGTATTTT
-,TRBJ2-5,TRBV5-1,many,CASSLVGAASGETQYF,TGCGCCAGCAGCTTGGTTGGGGCCGCCTCCGGGGAGACCCAGTACTTC
-,TRBJ2-7,TRBV18,many,CASSPPVVAASYEQYF,TGTGCCAGCTCACCACCGGTGGTAGCTGCATCCTACGAGCAGTACTTC
TRBD1,TRBJ2-7,TRBV4-3,many,CASSQDIGDSPSYEQYF,TGCGCCAGCAGCCAAGATATCGGGGACAGCCCCTCCTACGAGCAGTACTTC
-,TRBJ1-1,TRBV12-3/TRBV12-4,many,CASSLDRGTEAFF,TGTGCCAGCAGTCTCGACCGGGGCACTGAAGCTTTCTTT
TRBD1,TRBJ2-7,TRBV29-1,many,CSVPGTDSYEQYF,TGCAGCGTTCCCGGGACAGATTCCTACGAGCAGTACTTC
TRBD1,TRBJ1-2,TRBV7-9,-,CASSYMDRGYGYTF,TGTGCCAGCAGCTACATGGACAGGGGCTATGGCTACACCTTC
-,TRBJ2-5,TRBV12-3/TRBV12-4,-,CASSLFMGEETQYF,TGTGCCAGCAGTCTCTTTATGGGAGAAGAGACCCAGTACTTC
TRBD2,TRBJ2-2,TRBV5-1,-,CASSLLGGTSGTGELFF,TGCGCCAGCAGCTTGCTCGGTGGGACTAGCGGAACCGGGGAGCTGTTTTTT
-,TRBJ1-2,TRBV5-1,many,CASSLLPGELYGYTF,TGCGCCAGCAGCTTGCTCCCAGGCGAACTCTATGGCTACACCTTC
-,TRBJ2-7,TRBV19,few,CASSIAHNSYEQYF,TGTGCCAGTAGTATTGCACATAATTCCTACGAGCAGTACTTC
-,TRBJ1-1,TRBV7-2,many,CASRPENTEAFF,TGTGCCAGCAGGCCAGAGAACACTGAAGCTTTCTTT
-,TRBJ2-2,TRBV7-6,many,CASSHASSGELFF,TGTGCCAGCAGCCACGCTAGCTCCGGGGAGCTGTTTTTT
-,TRBJ2-7,TRBV4-2,few,CASSQVSGDLYEQYF,TGTGCCAGCAGCCAAGTATCAGGGGACCTCTACGAGCAGTACTTC
TRBD1,TRBJ2-7,TRBV29-1,-,CSFRTGSYEQYF,TGCAGCTTTCGGACAGGCTCCTACGAGCAGTACTTC
-,TRBJ2-7,TRBV5-4,many,CASSSDASDNEQYF,TGTGCCAGCAGCTCGGACGCCTCAGACAACGAGCAGTACTTC
-,TRBJ2-7,TRBV4-2,-,CASSQGSDTFGEQYF,TGTGCCAGCAGCCAAGGTTCGGACACCTTTGGCGAGCAGTACTTC
TRBD1,TRBJ2-3,TRBV5-6,many,CASSEPTGGTDTQYF,TGTGCCAGCAGCGAACCGACAGGGGGCACAGATACGCAGTATTTT
-,TRBJ1-1,TRBV15,few,CATSRRVTDEAFF,TGTGCCACCAGCAGACGGGTGACAGATGAAGCTTTCTTT
TRBD1,TRBJ2-6,TRBV7-2,many,CASSPYRGPIASGANVLTF,TGTGCCAGCAGCCCGTACAGGGGGCCGATAGCCTCTGGGGCCAACGTCCTGACTTTC
-,TRBJ1-2,TRBV4-1,many,CASSQVITGFAARSGGYTF,TGCGCCAGCAGCCAAGTCATCACAGGTTTTGCGGCCCGGTCTGGTGGCTACACCTTC
-,TRBJ2-5,TRBV5-1,few,CASSIQEYQETRYF,TGCGCCAGCAGCATACAGGAGTACCAAGAGACCCGGTACTTC
TRBD1,TRBJ2-5,TRBV28,many,CASSGQRDSQETQYF,TGTGCCAGCAGTGGACAACGGGACAGCCAAGAGACCCAGTACTTC
-,TRBJ2-3,TRBV6-2/TRBV6-3,few,CASSYSVDTQYF,TGTGCCAGCAGTTACTCGGTGGATACGCAGTATTTT
TRBD1,TRBJ2-2,TRBV19,-,CASRTGTTGELFF,TGTGCCAGTAGGACAGGGACGACCGGGGAGCTGTTTTTT
TRBD1,TRBJ1-1,TRBV7-9,-,CASSSPQGANTEAFF,TGTGCCAGCAGCTCCCCCCAGGGGGCGAACACTGAAGCTTTCTTT